The clone carrying this T cell receptor (beta chain) was observed a few times. Generated by immunoSEQ multiplex PCR, the TCRdb table keeps only in-frame clones and is missing some. Among approximately 66,000 clones listed, approximately 92% were seen once. The source of the sample is a study of OX40 agonist ivuxolimab in advanced cancers. Trimming pared 2 bases from V and 2 bases from J, leaving 19 bases between. CDR3 length: 17 residues. The sequence was collected from an adult with an advanced solid tumor such as melanoma, head and neck, liver or kidney cancer. Sequencing used CD4+ or CD8+ T cells sorted from blood, obtained in a trial of the OX40 agonist ivuxolimab. J is TRBJ2-5 and V is TRBV5-3; a weak D match, TRBD1 (5 bases). TRBV5-3 qualifies as an ORF whose function is uncertain. The CDR3 loop is CARSFPALGQVQETQYF. For the CDR3, the DNA is TGTGCCAGAAGCTTTCCGGCGTTGGGGCAAGTACAAGAGACCCAGTACTTC.